This T cell receptor beta chain was observed in a study of CD8+ T cells in alopecia areata. Study context: The duration of tofacitinib was 6 to 18 months, with 6 months off drug afterward. General study results and limits: Tofacitinib did not eliminate many expanded lesional clones from scalp or blood.

About this clone itself: Its antigen is still unknown.

The treatment is: oral pan-JAK inhibitor, 5-10 mg twice daily. Sequencing relied on a cDNA template that was reverse transcribed from extracted RNA. The protocol was immunoSEQ multiplex PCR, while the TCRdb copy is restricted to in-frame clones and leaves out a portion. The top ten hold around 5.7% of the sample, which has approximately 130,000 clones, over 60% seen once. The CDR3 covers 11 residues. CDR1 SQVTM and CDR2 ANQGSEA come from the germline V gene. Trimming shortened V by 4 bases and J by 7 bases, and 11 bases separated the two germline ends. The source was CD4+ T cells sorted from blood, collected at week 4, from a patient treated with tofacitinib. This TCR was sampled from a human donor with alopecia areata. The chain uses TRBV29-1 and TRBJ2-7; D remains unclear. CDR3 bases: TGCAGCGTTGGGGCACTTGGGGAGCAGTACTTC. Amino acids: CSVGALGEQYF.